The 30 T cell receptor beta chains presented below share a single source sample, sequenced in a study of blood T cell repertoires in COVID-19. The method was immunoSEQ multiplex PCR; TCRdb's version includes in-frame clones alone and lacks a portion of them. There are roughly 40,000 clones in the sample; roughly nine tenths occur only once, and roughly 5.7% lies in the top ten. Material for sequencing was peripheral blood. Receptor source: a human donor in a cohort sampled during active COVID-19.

The CDR3 bases are TGTGCCAGCAGCTCCGGGACTAGCGTGGGCACCGGGGAGCTGTTTTTT. This codes for CASSSGTSVGTGELFF. The chain joins TRBV7-9 to TRBJ2-2; 10 nucleotides align to TRBD2. Trimming took 4 bases from V and 4 from J; bases not matched to a gene: 6. Germline CDR1 is SEHNR and CDR2 is FQNEAQ (reference sequence). This CDR3 comprises 16 residues.

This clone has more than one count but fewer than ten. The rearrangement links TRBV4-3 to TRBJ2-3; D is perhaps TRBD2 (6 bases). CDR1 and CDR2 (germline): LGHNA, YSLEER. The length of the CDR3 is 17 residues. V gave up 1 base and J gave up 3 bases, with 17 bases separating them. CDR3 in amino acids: CASSQVVQVGLTDTQYF. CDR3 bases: TGCGCCAGCAGCCAAGTTGTTCAGGTGGGACTGACAGATACGCAGTATTTT.

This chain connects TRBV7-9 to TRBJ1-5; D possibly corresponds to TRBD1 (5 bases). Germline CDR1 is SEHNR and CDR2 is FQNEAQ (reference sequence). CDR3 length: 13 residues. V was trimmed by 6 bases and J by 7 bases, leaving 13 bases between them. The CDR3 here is CASSLTVNQPQHF. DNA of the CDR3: TGTGCCAGCAGTTTGACAGTCAACCAGCCCCAGCATTTT.

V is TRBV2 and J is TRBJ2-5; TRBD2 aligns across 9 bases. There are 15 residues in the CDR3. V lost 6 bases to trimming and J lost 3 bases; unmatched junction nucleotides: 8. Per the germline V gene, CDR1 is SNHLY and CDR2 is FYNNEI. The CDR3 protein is CASRANSGGKETQYF. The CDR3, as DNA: TGTGCCAGCAGGGCCAACAGCGGGGGGAAAGAGACCCAGTACTTC.

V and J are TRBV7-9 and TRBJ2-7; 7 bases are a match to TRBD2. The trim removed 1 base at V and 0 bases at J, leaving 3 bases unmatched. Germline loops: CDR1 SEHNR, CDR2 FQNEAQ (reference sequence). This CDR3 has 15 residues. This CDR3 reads CASSLVGGSSYEQYF. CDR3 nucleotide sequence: TGTGCCAGCAGCTTAGTTGGCGGGAGCTCCTACGAGCAGTACTTC.

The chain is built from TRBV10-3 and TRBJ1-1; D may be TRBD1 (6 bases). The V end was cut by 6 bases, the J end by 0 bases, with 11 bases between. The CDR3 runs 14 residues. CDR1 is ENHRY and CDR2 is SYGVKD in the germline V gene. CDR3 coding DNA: TGTGCCATCAGCGTGGGACATCTGAACACTGAAGCTTTCTTT. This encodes CAISVGHLNTEAFF.

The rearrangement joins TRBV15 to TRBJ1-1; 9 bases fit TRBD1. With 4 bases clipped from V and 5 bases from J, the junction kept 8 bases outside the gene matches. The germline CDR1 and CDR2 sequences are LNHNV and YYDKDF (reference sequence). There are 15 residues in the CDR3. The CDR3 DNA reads TGTGCCACCAGCAAAGGACAGGGGTTTTTGACTGAAGCTTTCTTT. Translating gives CATSKGQGFLTEAFF.

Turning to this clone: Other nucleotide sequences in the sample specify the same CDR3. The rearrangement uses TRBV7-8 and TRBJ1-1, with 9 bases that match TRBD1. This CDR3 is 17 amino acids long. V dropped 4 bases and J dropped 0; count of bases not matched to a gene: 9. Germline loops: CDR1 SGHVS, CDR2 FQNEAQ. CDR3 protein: CASSSQTGGGLNTEAFF. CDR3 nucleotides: TGTGCCAGCAGCTCACAGACAGGGGGAGGCTTGAACACTGAAGCTTTCTTT.

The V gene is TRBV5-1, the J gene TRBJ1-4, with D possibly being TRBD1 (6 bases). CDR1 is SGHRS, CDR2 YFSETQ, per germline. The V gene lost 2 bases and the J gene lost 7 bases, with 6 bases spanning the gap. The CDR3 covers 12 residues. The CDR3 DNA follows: TGCGCCAGCAGCTTAGGGGGTGAAAAACTGTTTTTT. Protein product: CASSLGGEKLFF.

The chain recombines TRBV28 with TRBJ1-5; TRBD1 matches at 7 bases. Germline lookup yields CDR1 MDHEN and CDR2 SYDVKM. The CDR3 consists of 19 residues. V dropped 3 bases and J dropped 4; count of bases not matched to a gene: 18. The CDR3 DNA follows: TGTGCCAGCAGTTTTTTTTCTTGGGGACAGACAAAAAATAATCAGCCCCAGCATTTT. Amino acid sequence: CASSFFSWGQTKNNQPQHF. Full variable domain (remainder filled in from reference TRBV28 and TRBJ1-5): DVKVTQSSRYLVKRTGEKVFLECVQDMDHENMFWYRQDPGLGLRLIYFSYDVKMKEKGDIPEGYSVSREKKERFSLILESASTNQTSMYLCASSFFSWGQTKNNQPQHFGDGTRLSIL.

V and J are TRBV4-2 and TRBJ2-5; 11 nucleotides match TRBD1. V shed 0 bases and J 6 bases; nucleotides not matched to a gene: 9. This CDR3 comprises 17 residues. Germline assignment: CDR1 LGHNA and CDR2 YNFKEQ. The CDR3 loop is CASSQDIRTGGSQTQYF. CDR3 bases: TGTGCCAGCAGCCAAGATATCCGGACAGGGGGCTCCCAGACCCAGTACTTC.

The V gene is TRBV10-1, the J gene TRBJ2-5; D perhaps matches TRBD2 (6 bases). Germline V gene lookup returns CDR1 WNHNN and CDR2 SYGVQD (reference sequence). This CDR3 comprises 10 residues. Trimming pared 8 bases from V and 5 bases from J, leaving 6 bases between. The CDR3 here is CASGGETQYF. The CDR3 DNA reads TGCGCCAGCGGGGGGGAGACCCAGTACTTC.

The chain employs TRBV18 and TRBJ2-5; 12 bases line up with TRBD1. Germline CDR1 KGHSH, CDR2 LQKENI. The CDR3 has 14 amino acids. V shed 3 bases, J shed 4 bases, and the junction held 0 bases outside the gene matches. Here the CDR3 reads CASSPGQGAETQYF. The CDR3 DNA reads TGTGCCAGCTCACCGGGACAGGGGGCAGAGACCCAGTACTTC. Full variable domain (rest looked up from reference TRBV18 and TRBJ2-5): NAGVMQNPRHLVRRRGQEARLRCSPMKGHSHVYWYRQLPEEGLKFMVYLQKENIIDESGMPKERFSAEFPKEGPSILRIQQVVRGDSAAYFCASSPGQGAETQYFGPGTRLLVL.

CDR3 in amino acids: CASSGLADNEQFF. CDR3 DNA sequence: TGCGCCAGCAGTGGACTAGCGGACAATGAGCAGTTCTTC. This chain connects TRBV4-1 to TRBJ2-1; TRBD2 matches at 10 bases. The junction had 1 base not matched to a gene; V was cut back by 6 bases and J by 5 bases. The CDR3 runs to 13 residues. The V gene's germline CDR1 is MGHRA and CDR2 YSYEKL.

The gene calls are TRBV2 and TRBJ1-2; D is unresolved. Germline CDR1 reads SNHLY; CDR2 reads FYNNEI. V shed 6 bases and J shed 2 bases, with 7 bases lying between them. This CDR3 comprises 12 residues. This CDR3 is CASSNENYGYTF. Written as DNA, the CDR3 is TGTGCCAGCAGCAATGAGAACTATGGCTACACCTTC.

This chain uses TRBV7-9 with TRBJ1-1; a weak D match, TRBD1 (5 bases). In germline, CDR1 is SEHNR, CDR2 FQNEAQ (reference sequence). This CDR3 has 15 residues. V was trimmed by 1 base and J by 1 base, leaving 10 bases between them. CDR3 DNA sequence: TGTGCCAGCAGCTTAGATGGGACTTCGAACACTGAAGCTTTCTTT. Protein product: CASSLDGTSNTEAFF.

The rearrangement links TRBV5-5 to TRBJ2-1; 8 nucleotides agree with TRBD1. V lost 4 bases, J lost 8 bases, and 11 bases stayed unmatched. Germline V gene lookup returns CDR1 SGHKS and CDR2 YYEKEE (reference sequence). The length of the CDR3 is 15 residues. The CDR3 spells CASSKEGQGADEQFF. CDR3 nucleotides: TGTGCCAGCAGCAAGGAGGGGCAGGGGGCGGATGAGCAGTTCTTC.

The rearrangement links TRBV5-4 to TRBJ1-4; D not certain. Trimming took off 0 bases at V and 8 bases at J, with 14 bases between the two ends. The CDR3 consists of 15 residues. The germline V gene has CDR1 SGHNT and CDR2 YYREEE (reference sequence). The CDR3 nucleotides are TGTGCCAGCAGCTTGGCCTCCGGCCGGGGAGAAAAACTGTTTTTT. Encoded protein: CASSLASGRGEKLFF.

CDR3 nucleotides: TGTGCCAGCAGCCGACATACTAGCGGGGGGGCCTTTCGTGAGCAGTTCTTC. It encodes CASSRHTSGGAFREQFF. The chain uses TRBV6-2 or TRBV6-3 and TRBJ2-1, with 13 bases that match TRBD2. CDR3 length: 17 amino acids. J was trimmed by 9 bases and V by 6 bases; bases with no gene match: 14. Germline CDR1 and CDR2: MNHEY and SVGEGT.

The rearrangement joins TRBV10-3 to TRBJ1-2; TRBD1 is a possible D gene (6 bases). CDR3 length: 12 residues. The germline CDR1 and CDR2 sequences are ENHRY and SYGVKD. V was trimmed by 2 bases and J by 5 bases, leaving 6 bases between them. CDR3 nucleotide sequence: TGTGCCATCAGTGAGACAGGGTATGGCTACACCTTC. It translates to CAISETGYGYTF.

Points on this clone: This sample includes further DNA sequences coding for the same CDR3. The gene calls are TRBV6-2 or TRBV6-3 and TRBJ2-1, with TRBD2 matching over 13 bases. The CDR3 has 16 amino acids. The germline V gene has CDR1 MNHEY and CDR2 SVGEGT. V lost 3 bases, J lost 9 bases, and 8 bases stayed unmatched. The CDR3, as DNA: TGTGCCAGCAGTTATTCAACTAGCGGGGGGGCTGGTGAGCAGTTCTTC. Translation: CASSYSTSGGAGEQFF.

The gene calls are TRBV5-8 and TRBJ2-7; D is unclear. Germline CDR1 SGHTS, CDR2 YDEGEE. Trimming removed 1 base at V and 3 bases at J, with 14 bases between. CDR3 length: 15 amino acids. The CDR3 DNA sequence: TGTGCCAGCAGCTTGAATCCGCAGGTAGGCTACGAGCAGTACTTC. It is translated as CASSLNPQVGYEQYF.

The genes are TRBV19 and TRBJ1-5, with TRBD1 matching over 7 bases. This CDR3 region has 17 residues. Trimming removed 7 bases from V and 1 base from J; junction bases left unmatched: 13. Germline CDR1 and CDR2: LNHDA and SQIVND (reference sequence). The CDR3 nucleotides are TGTGCCAGTACGCGGTTCGGGACAGACCCGAGCAATCAGCCCCAGCATTTT. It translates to CASTRFGTDPSNQPQHF.

The CDR3 loop is CASSVGSGGASGNTIYF. The CDR3 DNA is TGTGCCAGCAGCGTAGGGTCAGGGGGCGCCTCTGGAAACACCATATATTTT. This sequence joins TRBV9 and TRBJ1-3, with TRBD1 matching over 8 bases. The CDR3 length is 17 residues. Germline V lookup: CDR1 SGDLS, CDR2 YYNGEE. J gave up 0 bases and V 0 bases, and 5 bases lay outside the gene matches.

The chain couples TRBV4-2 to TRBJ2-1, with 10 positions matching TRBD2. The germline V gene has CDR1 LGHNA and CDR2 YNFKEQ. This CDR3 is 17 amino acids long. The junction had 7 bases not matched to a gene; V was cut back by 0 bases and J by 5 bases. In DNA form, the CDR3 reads TGTGCCAGCAGCCAAGAGGGAACTAGCGGGACGAACAATGAGCAGTTCTTC. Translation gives CASSQEGTSGTNNEQFF.

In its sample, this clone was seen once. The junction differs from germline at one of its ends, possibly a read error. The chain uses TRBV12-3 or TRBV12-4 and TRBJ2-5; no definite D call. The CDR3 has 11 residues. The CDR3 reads CASSRQATQYF. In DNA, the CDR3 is TGTGCCAGCAGCCGCCAAGCGACCCAGTACTTC.

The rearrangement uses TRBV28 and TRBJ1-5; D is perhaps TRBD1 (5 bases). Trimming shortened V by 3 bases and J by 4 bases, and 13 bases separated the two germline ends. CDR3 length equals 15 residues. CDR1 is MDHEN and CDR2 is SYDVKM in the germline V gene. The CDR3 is CASSFPPGGNQPQHF. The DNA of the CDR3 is TGTGCCAGCAGTTTCCCTCCCGGGGGGAATCAGCCCCAGCATTTT.

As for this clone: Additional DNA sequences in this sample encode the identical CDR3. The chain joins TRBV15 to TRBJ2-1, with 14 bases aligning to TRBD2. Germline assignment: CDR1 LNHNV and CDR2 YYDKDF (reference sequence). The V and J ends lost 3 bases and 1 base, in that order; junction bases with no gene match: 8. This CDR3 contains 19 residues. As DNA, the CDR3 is TGTGCCACCAGCAGGGGACTAGCGGGAGACAAGGATTCCTACAATGAGCAGTTCTTC. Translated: CATSRGLAGDKDSYNEQFF.

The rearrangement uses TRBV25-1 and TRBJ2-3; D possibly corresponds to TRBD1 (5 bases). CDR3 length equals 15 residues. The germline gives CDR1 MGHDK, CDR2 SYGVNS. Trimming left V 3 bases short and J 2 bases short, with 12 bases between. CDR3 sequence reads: CASSEDNHPTDTQYF. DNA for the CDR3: TGTGCCAGCAGTGAGGACAACCACCCCACAGATACGCAGTATTTT.

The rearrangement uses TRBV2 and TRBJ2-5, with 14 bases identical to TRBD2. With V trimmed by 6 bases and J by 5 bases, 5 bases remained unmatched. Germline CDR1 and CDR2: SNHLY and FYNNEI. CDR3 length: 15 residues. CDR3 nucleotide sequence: TGTGCCAGCAGCGAGGGACTAGCGGGAGTCGAGACCCAGTACTTC. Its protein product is CASSEGLAGVETQYF.